This TCR beta chain is drawn from a study of T-cell reconstitution after alpha-beta-depleted transplantation in children. Study findings and constraints: Several hundred rapidly expanded clones from non-depleted graft cells reportedly supplied alpha-beta T cells about two months post-transplant. Hyperexpanded clones declined; after one year, newly produced T cells mostly supplied diversity.

Trimming stripped 0 bases from V and 12 bases from J, with 16 bases between. The CDR3 contains 14 residues. CDR1 is SGHRS and CDR2 is YFSETQ in the germline V gene. Researchers prepared the TCRbeta library using unique molecular identifiers, the study reports. TCRdb used MiXCR to reprocess the PCR reads, holding one entry per CDR3 protein. The profile shows about 580,000 distinct CDR3 sequences, about a quarter of them singletons. A word on this clonotype: Its antigen is not identified.

Sample: PBMCs, taken before TCRalphabeta/CD19-depleted stem cell transplant. The sequence was collected from a boy less than two years old with Wiskott-Aldrich syndrome, due to receive a stem cell transplant. The chain combines TRBV5-1 with TRBJ2-4; either TRBD1 or TRBD2 may fit D (5 bases each). The CDR3 DNA is TGCGCCAGCAGCTTGGCCCGCCAGGGAGACAGTCAGTACTTC. Protein: CASSLARQGDSQYF.